These 18 T cell receptor beta chains were all obtained from the same sample, sequenced in a study of early T cells in non-severe SARS-CoV-2 infection. MiXCR, run by TCRdb on the 5' RACE reads, gives a single entry per CDR3 protein. Of 50,000 to 60,000 distinct CDR3 sequences in the sample, around 10% were seen once. The sequencing sample was made of whole blood. The receptors derive from an adult who was a healthcare worker with PCR-confirmed SARS-CoV-2 infection or an uninfected control (not recorded which).

This sequence joins TRBV7-2 and TRBJ2-5; D possibly corresponds to TRBD1 (6 bases). The germline V gene encodes CDR1 SGHTA and CDR2 FQGNSA. CDR3 length: 15 residues. V was trimmed by 1 base and J by 2 bases, leaving 11 bases between them. In nucleotides, the CDR3 is TGTGCCAGCAGCTTAGTAATAGGACAGCAAGAGACCCAGTACTTC. Translated: CASSLVIGQQETQYF. Based on the CDR3 plus reference TRBV7-2 and TRBJ2-5, the full variable domain is GAGVSQSPSNKVTEKGKDVELRCDPISGHTALYWYRQSLGQGLEFLIYFQGNSAPDKSGLPSDRFSAERTGGSVSTLTIQRTQQEDSAVYLCASSLVIGQQETQYFGPGTRLLVL.

This rearrangement joins TRBV7-9 to TRBJ2-3; no clear D. V dropped 5 bases and J dropped 4 bases, with 16 bases sitting between them. Germline loops: CDR1 SEHNR, CDR2 FQNEAQ (reference sequence). This CDR3 is 15 amino acids long. Written as DNA, the CDR3 is TGTGCCAGCAGCCCTTCCCGTCGGGTCGCAGATACGCAGTATTTT. It yields the protein CASSPSRRVADTQYF.

This clonotype was seen more than once but under ten times. The chain couples TRBV10-3 to TRBJ1-2; D is uncertain. Per germline, CDR1 ENHRY and CDR2 SYGVKD. The germline V and J ends were trimmed by 3 bases and 5 bases, with 7 bases remaining between them. The CDR3 has 12 residues. Written as DNA, the CDR3 is TGTGCCATCAGTGACGGGCAGTATGGCTACACCTTC. It translates to CAISDGQYGYTF.

The table lists this clonotype with a few counts. The V and J genes are TRBV6-6 and TRBJ2-1, with a possible D match to TRBD1 (5 bases). CDR1 is MNHNY and CDR2 is SVGAGI in the germline V gene (reference sequence). Deletions cut 4 bases from V and 6 bases from J, with 16 bases between. CDR3 size: 15 residues. Here the CDR3 DNA reads TGTGCCAGCAGTTCGACAGAAAGAAGTGTCAATGAGCAGTTCTTC. The encoded protein is CASSSTERSVNEQFF.

This clonotype was picked up many times. The chain carries TRBV7-7 and TRBJ2-3; D ambiguous. The CDR3 spans 15 residues. Germline V gene data show CDR1 as SSHAT and CDR2 as FNYEAQ (reference sequence). V shed 0 bases and J shed 0 bases, with 7 bases lying between them. This chain's CDR3 is CASSLAGSSTDTQYF. As DNA, the CDR3 is TGTGCCAGCAGCTTAGCGGGGTCTAGCACAGATACGCAGTATTTT.

CDR3 amino acids: CASSLRRGGEQYF. The CDR3 nucleotides read TGTGCCAGCAGCCTAAGGCGTGGGGGGGAGCAGTACTTC. The V gene is TRBV7-9, the J gene TRBJ2-7; weak D call: TRBD2 (6 bases). The V gene's germline CDR1 is SEHNR and CDR2 FQNEAQ (reference sequence). The CDR3 runs to 13 residues. V lost 5 bases, J lost 7 bases, and 15 bases lay in between.

This sequence joins TRBV20-1 and TRBJ2-2; 9 bases match TRBD1. Germline assignment: CDR1 DFQATT and CDR2 SNEGSKA (reference sequence). This CDR3 has 12 amino acids. The V and J ends lost 5 bases and 6 bases, in that order; junction bases with no gene match: 1. CDR3 bases: TGCAGTGCTCGACAGGGGGCCGGGGAGCTGTTTTTT. It is translated as CSARQGAGELFF.

CDR3 nucleotide sequence: TGTGCCAGCAGTTTCGGGACAGGGAAGTCCCATGAGCAGTTCTTC. Its translation is CASSFGTGKSHEQFF. The chain employs TRBV28 and TRBJ2-1; 9 positions agree with TRBD1. Germline CDR1 and CDR2: MDHEN and SYDVKM. CDR3 length equals 15 residues. V lost 3 bases, J lost 8 bases, and 8 bases stayed unmatched. The variable domain in full, completed from reference TRBV28 and TRBJ2-1, reads DVKVTQSSRYLVKRTGEKVFLECVQDMDHENMFWYRQDPGLGLRLIYFSYDVKMKEKGDIPEGYSVSREKKERFSLILESASTNQTSMYLCASSFGTGKSHEQFFGPGTRLTVL.

In this sample, this clonotype turned up a few times. The chain employs TRBV5-1 and TRBJ1-1; D is unclear. The CDR3 sequence is 14 residues long. The germline V gene encodes CDR1 SGHRS and CDR2 YFSETQ. Trimming stripped 0 bases from V and 4 bases from J, with 10 bases between. In DNA, the CDR3 is TGCGCCAGCAGCTTGGTATGGGGAGGCACTGAAGCTTTCTTT. Protein: CASSLVWGGTEAFF.

This clonotype was picked up many times. V and J are TRBV28 and TRBJ2-3; 8 bases match TRBD1. CDR1 is MDHEN, CDR2 SYDVKM, per germline. V shed 5 bases, J shed 3 bases, and the junction held 13 bases outside the gene matches. The CDR3 loop spans 17 amino acids. For the CDR3, the DNA is TGTGCCAGCAGTCCACGATTCCGGGACAGGAGGACAGATACGCAGTATTTT. Residues: CASSPRFRDRRTDTQYF.

This clonotype was counted ten times or more. The chain carries TRBV2 and TRBJ1-1, with D perhaps TRBD1 (6 bases). Trimming removed 8 bases from V and 12 bases from J, with 25 bases in between. Looked up from germline, CDR1 is SNHLY and CDR2 is FYNNEI. The CDR3 extends over 14 amino acids. DNA of the CDR3: TGTGCCAGCCCGCTTCGGACAGCGGGTAGTGAGACTTTCTTT. Its protein is CASPLRTAGSETFF.

This clonotype was counted at least ten times. The V gene is TRBV7-2, the J gene TRBJ2-2; TRBD2 agrees at 7 bases. From germline, CDR1 is SGHTA and CDR2 FQGNSA. V gave up 4 bases and J gave up 4 bases; unmatched junction bases: 6. The CDR3 contains 15 residues. CDR3 nucleotide sequence: TGTGCCAGCAGCTCTGGCGGGAGTCCCACCGGGGAGCTGTTTTTT. Protein sequence: CASSSGGSPTGELFF.

This clonotype occurred many times. The chain joins TRBV6-1 to TRBJ1-4, with TRBD1 as a possible D gene (6 bases). The CDR3 consists of 16 residues. V dropped 6 bases and J dropped 3 bases, with 17 bases sitting between them. Per the germline V gene, CDR1 is MNHNS and CDR2 is SASEGT. Written as DNA, the CDR3 is TGTGCCAGCAGGACCGAGGGGGGGGCAGCTAATGAAAAACTGTTTTTT. Translation: CASRTEGGAANEKLFF.

This clonotype ranks as medium-sized. CDR3 DNA: TGCGCCAGCAGCTTGGCAGGGTCCTACGGCGGCGGGGAGCTGTTTTTT. Amino acids: CASSLAGSYGGGELFF. This chain uses TRBV5-1 with TRBJ2-2; the D gene is possibly TRBD1 (5 bases). The ends were cut back, 0 bases at V and 7 bases at J, with 16 bases in the middle. Germline CDR1 reads SGHRS; CDR2 reads YFSETQ. The CDR3 has 16 residues.

The J gene is TRBJ2-7, the V gene TRBV6-5; perhaps TRBD2 as D (6 bases). The V end was cut by 2 bases, the J end by 13 bases, with 15 bases between. The germline CDR1 and CDR2 sequences are MNHEY and SVGAGI. The CDR3 is 12 residues long. CDR3: CASSYPMGGIYF. CDR3 in DNA: TGTGCCAGCAGTTACCCCATGGGGGGTATTTACTTC.

CDR3 amino acids: CASSLGLGAYNEQFF. DNA of the CDR3: TGTGCCAGCAGCTTGGGACTAGGGGCCTACAATGAGCAGTTCTTC. V gene TRBV5-4 combines with J gene TRBJ2-1; TRBD2 is a possible D gene (6 bases). Germline CDR1 reads SGHNT; CDR2 reads YYREEE (reference sequence). The CDR3 consists of 15 residues. V lost 0 bases and J 2 bases, leaving 9 bases between the germline ends. The full variable domain, with the rest looked up from reference TRBV5-4 and TRBJ2-1, is ETGVTQSPTHLIKTRGQQVTLRCSSQSGHNTVSWYQQALGQGPQFIFQYYREEENGRGNFPPRFSGLQFPNYSSELNVNALELDDSALYLCASSLGLGAYNEQFFGPGTRLTVL.

This clonotype was recorded many times. V is TRBV25-1 and J is TRBJ2-1, with D perhaps matching TRBD2 (5 bases). V lost 5 bases, J lost 5 bases, and 10 bases lay in between. This CDR3 has 13 amino acids. The V gene's germline CDR1 is MGHDK and CDR2 SYGVNS. CDR3 nucleotides: TGTGCCAGCAGTTGGACTCCCGACAATGAGCAGTTCTTC. Its translation is CASSWTPDNEQFF.

Many counts were recorded for this clonotype. The rearrangement links TRBV18 to TRBJ1-1, with D uncertain. Trimming cost V 1 base and J 3 bases, with 6 bases left between them. The CDR3 covers 13 residues. CDR1 is KGHSH, CDR2 LQKENI, per germline. This CDR3 is CASSPLGHTEAFF. The CDR3 coding sequence is TGTGCCAGCTCACCACTAGGGCACACTGAAGCTTTCTTT.